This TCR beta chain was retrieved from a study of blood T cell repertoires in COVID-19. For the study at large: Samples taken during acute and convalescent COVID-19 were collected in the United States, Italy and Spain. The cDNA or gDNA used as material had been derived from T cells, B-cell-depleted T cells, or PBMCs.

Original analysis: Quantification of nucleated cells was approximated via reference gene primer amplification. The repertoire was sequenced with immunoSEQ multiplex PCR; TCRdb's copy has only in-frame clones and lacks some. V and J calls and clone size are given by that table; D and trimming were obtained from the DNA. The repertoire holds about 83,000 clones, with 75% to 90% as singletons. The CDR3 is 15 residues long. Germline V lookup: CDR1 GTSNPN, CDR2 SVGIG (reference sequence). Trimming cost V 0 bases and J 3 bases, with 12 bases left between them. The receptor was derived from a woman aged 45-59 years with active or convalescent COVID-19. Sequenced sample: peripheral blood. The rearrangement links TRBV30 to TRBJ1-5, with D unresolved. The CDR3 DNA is TGTGCCTGGAGTGTCCCAGGCAACAACAATCAGCCCCAGCATTTT. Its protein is CAWSVPGNNNQPQHF.